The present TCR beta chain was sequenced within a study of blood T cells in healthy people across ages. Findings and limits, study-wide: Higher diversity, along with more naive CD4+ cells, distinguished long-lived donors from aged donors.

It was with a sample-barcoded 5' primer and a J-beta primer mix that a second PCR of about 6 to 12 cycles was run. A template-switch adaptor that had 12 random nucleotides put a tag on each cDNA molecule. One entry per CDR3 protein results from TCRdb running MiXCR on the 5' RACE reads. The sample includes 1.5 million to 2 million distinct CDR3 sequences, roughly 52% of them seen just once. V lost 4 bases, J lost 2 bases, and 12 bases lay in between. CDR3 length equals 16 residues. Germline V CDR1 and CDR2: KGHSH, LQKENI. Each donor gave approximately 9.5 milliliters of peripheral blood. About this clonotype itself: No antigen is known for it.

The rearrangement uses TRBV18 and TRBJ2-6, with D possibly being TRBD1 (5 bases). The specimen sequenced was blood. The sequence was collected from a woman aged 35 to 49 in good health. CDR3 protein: CASSRTQGTGANVLTF. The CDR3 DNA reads TGTGCCAGCTCACGAACCCAGGGAACTGGGGCCAACGTCCTGACTTTC.